These T cell receptor beta chains were read from a single sample in a study of CD8+ T cells in alopecia areata. Clones were read by immunoSEQ multiplex PCR, and TCRdb kept only the in-frame ones, dropping some. The profile shows around 160,000 clones, 55% to 75% of them singletons. The material sequenced was CD4+ T cells sorted from blood, taken at week 24, from a patient treated with tofacitinib. The receptors stem from a human donor with alopecia areata. Both conserved end residues are part of each CDR3. A clone size is listed for some rows: how often the clone was seen (once, few, many), or a class if it is expanded.

V: TRBV19
size: few
J: TRBJ2-5
CDR3: CASAWGGQETQYF

V: TRBV4-1
size: once
J: TRBJ1-2
CDR3: CASSGAGYGYTF

V: TRBV2
size: NA
J: TRBJ2-5
CDR3: CASSNRLRSVTQYF

V: TRBV18
size: NA
J: TRBJ2-3
CDR3: CASSPRSLTDTQYF

V: TRBV5-6
size: NA
J: TRBJ1-1
CDR3: CASSLGDRINTEAFF

V: TRBV27
size: NA
J: TRBJ1-2
CDR3: CASSSRDSRYGYTF

V: TRBV5-6
size: NA
J: TRBJ2-1
CDR3: CASSLGPLQFF

V: TRBV5-1
size: NA
J: TRBJ2-6
CDR3: CASSLGDSSGANVLTF

V: TRBV29-1
size: NA
J: TRBJ1-2
CDR3: CSDYTPGTVYGYTF

V: TRBV18
size: few
J: TRBJ2-3
CDR3: CASSPELSTDTQYF

V: TRBV15
size: NA
J: TRBJ1-2
CDR3: CATSRKGQGQYGYTF

V: TRBV7-6
size: NA
J: TRBJ2-7
CDR3: CASSLGGGEQYF

V: TRBV6-6
size: NA
J: TRBJ1-1
CDR3: CASSYLGQGKLAFF

V: TRBV29-1
size: NA
J: TRBJ2-7
CDR3: CNVATSGAQYF

V: TRBV7-2
size: few
J: TRBJ1-6
CDR3: CASSPQGNSPLHF

V: TRBV29-1
size: NA
J: TRBJ2-7
CDR3: CSALDRSSYEQYF

V: TRBV5-6
size: few
J: TRBJ2-5
CDR3: CASSLEAGSREETQYF

V: TRBV4-1
size: NA
J: TRBJ2-5
CDR3: CASSSPRVGETQYF

V: TRBV18
size: NA
J: TRBJ2-5
CDR3: CASSPAIQETQYF

V: TRBV9
size: few
J: TRBJ2-1
CDR3: CASSVGGADYNEQFF

V: TRBV15
size: NA
J: TRBJ2-5
CDR3: CATSRRTSGQETQYF

V: TRBV30
size: once
J: TRBJ1-2
CDR3: CAWRRDRNYGYTF

V: TRBV6-5
size: NA
J: TRBJ1-2
CDR3: CASRTNYGYTF

V: TRBV27
size: NA
J: TRBJ2-1
CDR3: CASSPRLAGGDYNEQFF

V: TRBV7-9
size: NA
J: TRBJ1-5
CDR3: CASRQTEYSNQPQHF

V: TRBV5-1
size: NA
J: TRBJ2-2
CDR3: CASSPVISGELFF

V: TRBV30
size: NA
J: TRBJ1-6
CDR3: CAWTRNSPLHF

V: TRBV5-6
size: NA
J: TRBJ1-6
CDR3: CASSGRGRGSPLHF

V: TRBV9
size: NA
J: TRBJ1-5
CDR3: CASSRAFDQPQHF

V: TRBV30
size: once
J: TRBJ2-3
CDR3: CAWSPAGADTQYF

V: TRBV11-2
size: NA
J: TRBJ2-5
CDR3: CASSLGTSGETQYF

V: TRBV5-1
size: few
J: TRBJ2-3
CDR3: CASSLGLAQDTQYF

V: TRBV29-1
size: NA
J: TRBJ2-3
CDR3: CSSLRGDSDTQYF

V: TRBV11-3
size: NA
J: TRBJ2-3
CDR3: CASSLRGGVADTQYF

V: TRBV29-1
size: NA
J: TRBJ2-6
CDR3: CSVVSGANVLTF

V: TRBV30
size: once
J: TRBJ2-7
CDR3: CAWSPGQGFSSYEQYF

V: TRBV6-1
size: few
J: TRBJ1-4
CDR3: CASSSGTLNEKLFF

V: TRBV15
size: NA
J: TRBJ1-6
CDR3: CATSVTTNNSPLHF

V: TRBV7-2
size: NA
J: TRBJ2-1
CDR3: CASSRAKGNEQFF

V: TRBV14
size: few
J: TRBJ2-6
CDR3: CASSQQDNVLTF

V: TRBV30
size: few
J: TRBJ1-2
CDR3: CAWRSRVLSPFGGYTF

V: TRBV13
size: NA
J: TRBJ1-3
CDR3: CASSRTGYDTIYF

V: TRBV29-1
size: few
J: TRBJ1-2
CDR3: CSVEGAEVGYGYTF

V: TRBV7-9
size: once
J: TRBJ1-1
CDR3: CASSSFRGNTEAFF

V: TRBV7-6
size: NA
J: TRBJ1-1
CDR3: CASSPRYMNTEAFF

V: TRBV27
size: NA
J: TRBJ1-6
CDR3: CASSPEGYNSPLHF

V: TRBV9
size: NA
J: TRBJ2-2
CDR3: CASSVVPGQWTGELFF